This TCR beta chain stems from a study of spatial heterogeneity in lung cancer (dated by TCRdb to about 2019). Turning to the overall study: More beta-chain than alpha-chain transcripts were consistently detected, likely reflecting higher beta-chain transcript abundance. In tumor regions, TCR transcript counts showed a strong correlation with a T cell transcriptional module score from matched bulk RNA-seq. TCR alpha and beta repertoires were quantitatively compared across multiple tumor regions, matched nontumor lung and blood in non-small cell lung cancer. Both alpha and beta chains were TCR-sequenced in samples taken at surgery, namely 220 tumor regions, approximately 63 matched nontumor lung samples and just over 55 PBMC samples. Nonsynonymous mutation counts, determined by whole-exome sequencing of tumor tissue, were related to TCR repertoire features. In the raw uncorrected reads, each unique combination of TCR and UMI appeared more than ten times on average. The paper as a whole reports these results and caveats: Additional single-cell paired TCR alpha and beta sequencing was considered necessary to confirm, at a functional level, the hypothesis that regional TCRs recognize regional mutations. Counts of ubiquitous and regional expanded TCRs correlated with counts of ubiquitous and regional nonsynonymous mutations, respectively. The number of expanded intratumoral alpha and beta TCRs correlated with the tumor nonsynonymous mutation count. TCR-seq was estimated to cover only approximately 6.6% of tumor T cells for alpha chains and around 13% for beta chains.

According to the study, the label for this sample's time point signals: sample taken at primary tumor resection. Samples were obtained from fewer than 80 patients with early-stage, untreated non-small cell lung cancer from the lung TRACERx cohort. TCR sequencing used whole RNA extracted from tumor and nontumor lung tissue, or from cryopreserved PBMC samples, without cell sorting. A patient was chosen for TCR sequencing only when enough RNA was available from at least two tumor regions. Before being selected, tumor and adjacent nontumor lung specimens were reviewed by a lung pathologist. Compared with the rest of its sample, this clonotype is medium-sized (0.01 to 0.1%). Its binding antigen is unknown. Base qualities were left out, and no much larger clone turns up one base away. CDR3 length: 15 amino acids, cysteine to phenylalanine. The read is trimmed to its CDR3 DNA, 45 bases read in frame from base 1. CDR1 and CDR2 (LGHNA, YSLEER) derive from the germline V gene. The germline V end is reduced by 0 bases and the J end by 6 bases; junction bases left unmatched: 3.

Preparation of the library involved 5' RACE. Instrument on record: NextSeq 500. In the TCR library protocol, a unique molecular identifier was attached to each TCR cDNA molecule so that PCR and sequencing errors could be corrected. Per the original workflow: TCR identification, UMI-based error correction and CDR3 extraction were all carried out with Decombinator tools. TCRs above a frequency of 2 per 1,000, corresponding to the top 1% of the tumor frequency distribution, were defined as expanded. Expanded tumor TCRs were classed as regional if statistically deemed absent (corrected P<0.05) from at least one tumor region, otherwise ubiquitous. Rényi diversity was computed with the R vegan package after subsampling each repertoire 100 times to 5,000 TCRs. CDR3 similarity networks were built from amino acid triplet string-kernel similarity, with CDR3s being connected when pairwise similarity was above 0.82. Starting from the raw public reads, TCRdb applied fastp trimming at Q25, assembled clones with MiXCR and retained in-frame beta chains. Each CDR3 protein appears once, grouped with its most common genes and DNA. The V and J calls come from TCRdb's annotation, not from the publication. The sample has 5,400 or so distinct CDR3 sequences on record, 15% to 20% of them singletons. About 14% of the sample comes from the top ten.

This chain is built from TRBV4-3 and TRBJ2-2; TRBD1 agrees with 8 junctional bases. The TCR sequence derives from a male donor with early-stage non-small cell lung cancer. This material consisted of lung tumor tissue, taken at surgery. The CDR3 has the sequence CASSQDPQGAGELFF. The bases are TGCGCCAGCAGCCAAGATCCACAGGGGGCCGGGGAGCTGTTTTTT.